The rows below give T cell receptor beta chains drawn from one sample of a study of blood T cells in healthy people across ages. MiXCR was run by TCRdb on the 5' RACE reads, yielding one entry per CDR3 protein. Of around 900,000 distinct CDR3 sequences detected, around 26% appear once; the ten largest clones hold roughly 17%. The specimen was blood. The source of these receptors is a woman of 80 years or more in good health. Each CDR3 is given with its conserved first and last residue.

V gene	J gene	CDR3 protein
TRBV10-3	TRBJ2-7	CAISEYGWREQYF
TRBV10-3	TRBJ2-6	CAISEGQERSGANVLTF
TRBV20-1	TRBJ2-3	CSAIAPGTPSTDTQYF
TRBV6-1	TRBJ2-7	CASRLISDEQYF
TRBV20-1	TRBJ2-5	CSASPPLIWSGETQYF
TRBV12-3/TRBV12-4	TRBJ2-2	CASSGASNTGELFF
TRBV6-1	TRBJ2-3	CASVLRGSTDTQYF
TRBV18	TRBJ1-6	CASSRSENNSPLHF
TRBV15	TRBJ2-1	CATSRPTAGGPNEQFF
TRBV29-1	TRBJ2-2	CSVLGGATGELFF
TRBV12-3/TRBV12-4	TRBJ2-3	CASSPDGLSTDAQYF
TRBV18	TRBJ2-7	CASSPFPEQYF
TRBV18	TRBJ1-1	CACSPPGGYTEAFF
TRBV7-8	TRBJ1-6	CASSLVLAGSNSPLHF
TRBV30	TRBJ2-7	CAWSGKTGTYEQYF
TRBV12-3/TRBV12-4	TRBJ2-3	CASSFTDLSTDTQYF
TRBV2	TRBJ2-3	CASIRAGVSDTQYF
TRBV27	TRBJ1-2	CASRGQGFYSYGYTF
TRBV6-6	TRBJ2-7	CASRRTGGVRSYEQYF
TRBV7-7	TRBJ2-7	CASSLERDPSNEQYF
TRBV5-6	TRBJ2-7	CASSLTTPTYEQYF
TRBV6-2/TRBV6-3	TRBJ1-1	CTSREGVLITEAFF
TRBV5-6	TRBJ2-1	CASSTRGETISEQFF
TRBV5-4	TRBJ2-3	CASSLRRTSGGWSGADTQYF
TRBV7-2	TRBJ2-1	CTSSSRREIYNEQFF
TRBV7-7	TRBJ2-2	CASSLIRPSLGGELFF
TRBV5-1	TRBJ2-7	CASSPVGTGFSYEQYF
TRBV4-2	TRBJ2-1	CASSQDLLAGPFNEQFF